These 19 T cell receptor beta chains came from one sample sequenced in a study of shared clonotypes between healthy human individuals. Method: immunoSEQ multiplex PCR; TCRdb's copy keeps in-frame clones and lacks some. The data hold around 640,000 clones, with 96% observed a single time. Naivety among CD8 cells was defined by CD45RO negativity and positive CCR7 selection, thereby excluding terminally differentiated effector memory CD45RA+ cells. Material: naive CD8+ T cells sorted from blood. The source is a woman in her 30s in good health.

CDR3 DNA: TGTGCCAGCAGCGTGTCTAGCGGCACCTACGAGCAGTACTTC. Its protein product is CASSVSSGTYEQYF. The chain uses TRBV9 and TRBJ2-7, with TRBD2 identical over 7 bases. The V gene end was trimmed by 2 bases and the J gene end by 2 bases; junction bases not matched to a gene: 4. The CDR3 covers 14 residues. Germline CDR1 is SGDLS and CDR2 is YYNGEE.

The chain employs TRBV7-2 and TRBJ1-5; D remains unclear. Germline CDR1 reads SGHTA; CDR2 reads FQGNSA. The CDR3 loop spans 16 amino acids. Trimming left V 1 base short and J 1 base short, with 11 bases between. The CDR3 nucleotides are TGTGCCAGCAGCTTAGATGTGGGATACAGCAATCAGCCCCAGCATTTT. Protein product: CASSLDVGYSNQPQHF.

The chain links TRBV29-1 to TRBJ2-7; either TRBD1 or TRBD2 may supply D (5 bases each). CDR3 length equals 14 residues. Trimming removed 6 bases at V and 3 bases at J, with 18 bases between. Germline CDR1 is SQVTM and CDR2 is ANQGSEA. The CDR3 reads CSVARDGTDYEQYF. CDR3 coding DNA: TGCAGCGTAGCGAGGGACGGAACCGACTACGAGCAGTACTTC.

V is TRBV5-4 and J is TRBJ2-7; the match to TRBD1 covers 7 bases. V was clipped by 4 bases and J by 6 bases; unmatched bases: 10. CDR1 SGHNT and CDR2 YYREEE come from the germline V gene (reference sequence). The CDR3 has 14 amino acids. Written as DNA, the CDR3 is TGTGCCAGCAGCATTAAGACAGGGACACCCGAGCAGTACTTC. It is translated as CASSIKTGTPEQYF. Full variable domain (rest looked up from reference TRBV5-4 and TRBJ2-7): ETGVTQSPTHLIKTRGQQVTLRCSSQSGHNTVSWYQQALGQGPQFIFQYYREEENGRGNFPPRFSGLQFPNYSSELNVNALELDDSALYLCASSIKTGTPEQYFGPGTRLTVT.

The chain links TRBV28 to TRBJ2-1; 7 bases line up with TRBD2. V was clipped by 4 bases and J by 0 bases; unmatched bases: 9. CDR1 is MDHEN, CDR2 SYDVKM, per germline. The CDR3 has 17 residues. The DNA for the CDR3 is TGTGCCAGCAGTTCCCCCCAGGCGGGAGTCTCCTACAATGAGCAGTTCTTC. Translated, it gives CASSSPQAGVSYNEQFF. The variable domain in full, completed from reference TRBV28 and TRBJ2-1, reads DVKVTQSSRYLVKRTGEKVFLECVQDMDHENMFWYRQDPGLGLRLIYFSYDVKMKEKGDIPEGYSVSREKKERFSLILESASTNQTSMYLCASSSPQAGVSYNEQFFGPGTRLTVL.

The genes are TRBV4-1 and TRBJ1-3, with D possibly TRBD1 on 5 matching bases. The CDR3 has 17 residues. Trimming pared 7 bases from V and 3 bases from J, leaving 22 bases between. Looked up from germline, CDR1 is MGHRA and CDR2 is YSYEKL. The CDR3 sequence is CASTSGTLNGIGNTIYF. The CDR3 nucleotides are TGCGCCAGCACCTCCGGGACCCTCAATGGCATTGGAAACACCATATATTTT.

The J gene is TRBJ2-3, the V gene TRBV27, with D unclear. The germline V and J ends were trimmed by 0 bases and 4 bases, with 8 bases remaining between them. Germline V gene sequence: CDR1 MNHEY, CDR2 SMNVEV (reference sequence). This CDR3 is 14 amino acids long. The CDR3 DNA reads TGTGCCAGCAGTTTATCCGGCCCACCAGATACGCAGTATTTT. It specifies CASSLSGPPDTQYF.

The V gene is TRBV5-5, the J gene TRBJ1-2; D call uncertain. The germline V gene encodes CDR1 SGHKS and CDR2 YYEKEE (reference sequence). The CDR3 extends over 11 amino acids. V was clipped by 3 bases and J by 3 bases, with 3 bases between them. CDR3 coding DNA: TGTGCCAGCAGCTCCGACTATGGCTACACCTTC. Translation: CASSSDYGYTF.

The chain's CDR3 is CASSQDLAGVSYEQYF. In DNA form, the CDR3 reads TGTGCCAGCAGCCAAGATCTCGCAGGGGTAAGCTACGAGCAGTACTTC. V and J are TRBV14 and TRBJ2-7, with a weak D call TRBD1 (6 bases). V was clipped by 0 bases and J by 3 bases, with 15 bases between them. Germline V gene sequence: CDR1 SGHDN, CDR2 FVKESK. The CDR3 spans 16 residues.

This sequence joins TRBV15 and TRBJ2-3; no clear D gene. The CDR3 spans 14 residues. V lost 0 bases and J 1 base, leaving 5 bases between the germline ends. The germline gives CDR1 LNHNV, CDR2 YYDKDF (reference sequence). CDR3 region: CATSRDLGTDTQYF. Written as DNA, the CDR3 is TGTGCCACCAGCAGAGATCTGGGCACAGATACGCAGTATTTT.

This chain links TRBV5-4 with TRBJ1-1; D ambiguous. The V gene lost 0 bases and the J gene lost 6 bases, with 9 bases spanning the gap. The CDR3 has 13 residues. Germline V gene lookup returns CDR1 SGHNT and CDR2 YYREEE (reference sequence). The CDR3 loop reads CASSLGQVPEAFF. CDR3 in DNA: TGTGCCAGCAGCTTGGGGCAGGTCCCTGAAGCTTTCTTT.

CDR3 DNA: TGTGCCAGTAGTCTAACGGGACCACTATTCTATGGCTACACCTTC. Translated, it gives CASSLTGPLFYGYTF. The V call is TRBV19, the J call TRBJ1-2, with D tentatively TRBD1 (5 bases). Per the germline V gene, CDR1 is LNHDA and CDR2 is SQIVND (reference sequence). The CDR3 length is 15 residues. Trimming took 5 bases from V and 4 from J, leaving 17 bases between them.

The table lists this clone with a count of one. The chain recombines TRBV15 with TRBJ1-1; D may be TRBD1 (5 bases). The V end lost 7 bases, the J end lost 6 bases, and 9 bases lay between the germline ends. CDR1 LNHNV and CDR2 YYDKDF come from the germline V gene (reference sequence). The CDR3 extends over 11 amino acids. CDR3 region: CATTWGSEAFF. CDR3 nucleotide sequence: TGTGCCACCACCTGGGGGTCTGAAGCTTTCTTT.

The gene calls are TRBV28 and TRBJ1-2, with D possibly matching TRBD1 (6 bases). The ends were cut back, 7 bases at V and 8 bases at J, with 17 bases in the middle. The germline V gene encodes CDR1 MDHEN and CDR2 SYDVKM. CDR3 size: 13 residues. CDR3 sequence: CASTLLGGRGYTF. DNA of the CDR3: TGTGCCAGCACCCTGTTGGGGGGCAGGGGCTACACCTTC.

V is TRBV10-3 and J is TRBJ2-7; D not resolved. Trimming stripped 2 bases from V and 1 base from J, with 6 bases between. CDR3 length equals 13 residues. Germline V CDR1 and CDR2: ENHRY, SYGVKD. CDR3 nucleotides: TGTGCCATCAGTGAGGACGGATCCTACGAGCAGTACTTC. Protein product: CAISEDGSYEQYF.

This clone was seen only once. Written as DNA, the CDR3 is TGTGCCAGCAGTGATCCGTACGAGCAGTACTTC. This translates into CASSDPYEQYF. The rearrangement joins TRBV2 to TRBJ2-5; D gene unclear. The DNA end favors TRBJ2-7, so the J call may be wrong. The CDR3 totals 11 residues. Germline V gene lookup returns CDR1 SNHLY and CDR2 FYNNEI.

This chain links TRBV27 with TRBJ2-5; no clear D gene. Trimming shortened V by 6 bases and J by 5 bases, and 19 bases separated the two germline ends. The CDR3 contains 15 residues. The germline V gene encodes CDR1 MNHEY and CDR2 SMNVEV (reference sequence). For the CDR3, the DNA is TGTGCCAGCAGCCAAACCCCGGCGGTCTCGGAGACCCAGTACTTC. Protein product: CASSQTPAVSETQYF.

V and J are TRBV9 and TRBJ2-7; 8 bases fit TRBD2. CDR3 size: 18 residues. Trimming cost V 0 bases and J 1 base; bases outside gene matches: 12. Germline CDR1 and CDR2: SGDLS and YYNGEE. CDR3 sequence reads: CASSVGPAGEEGSYEQYF. The CDR3 DNA is TGTGCCAGCAGCGTAGGTCCAGCGGGAGAAGAGGGTTCCTACGAGCAGTACTTC.

The J gene is TRBJ2-7, the V gene TRBV2, with D unresolved. The germline gives CDR1 SNHLY, CDR2 FYNNEI. The CDR3 totals 12 residues. V shed 5 bases and J shed 5 bases, with 10 bases lying between them. CDR3 amino acids: CASSTVGHEQYF. CDR3 bases: TGTGCCAGCAGTACCGTAGGGCACGAGCAGTACTTC.